This paragraph reports one T cell receptor (beta chain). No antigen is known for it. The data were obtained in a study of monozygotic twins with inflammatory bowel disease. Notes on the study in general: Concordance status among twins (concordant versus discordant) showed no link to repertoire similarity, possibly from limited power. Support for any single strong IBD-associated signal or clonotype was not found.

The blood volume drawn from each donor was 2 to 3 ml. After skipping T cell sorting, the authors isolated total RNA from whole blood. TCRdb reanalyzed the 5' RACE reads and collapses them to one entry per CDR3 protein, without DNA. The table gives about 300,000 distinct CDR3 sequences; the top ten clones make up 5.6% of it. Germline CDR1 reads SGHRS; CDR2 reads YFSETQ. The CDR3 runs to 16 residues. The specimen sequenced was blood. This clonotype was sampled from a human donor with ulcerative colitis or Crohn's disease, or a healthy co-twin of an affected twin (not recorded which). The chain employs TRBV5-1 and TRBJ2-2; TCRdb proposes TRBD1, but this gene call is untestable without DNA. CDR3 sequence reads: CASSLVGAMNTGELFF.